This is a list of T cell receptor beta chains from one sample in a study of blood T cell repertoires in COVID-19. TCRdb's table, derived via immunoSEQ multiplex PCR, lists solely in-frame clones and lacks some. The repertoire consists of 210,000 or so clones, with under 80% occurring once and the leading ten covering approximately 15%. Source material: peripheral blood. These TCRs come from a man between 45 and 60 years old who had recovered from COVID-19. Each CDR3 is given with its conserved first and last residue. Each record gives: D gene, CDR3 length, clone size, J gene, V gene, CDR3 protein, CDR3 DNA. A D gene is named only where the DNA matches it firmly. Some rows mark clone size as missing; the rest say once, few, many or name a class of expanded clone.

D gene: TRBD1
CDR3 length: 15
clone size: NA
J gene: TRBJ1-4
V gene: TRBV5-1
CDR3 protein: CASSWGQGANEKLFF
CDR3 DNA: TGCGCCAGCAGCTGGGGACAGGGCGCCAATGAAAAACTGTTTTTT

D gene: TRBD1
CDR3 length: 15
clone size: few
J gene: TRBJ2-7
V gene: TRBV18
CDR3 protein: CASLKAGTGRYEQYF
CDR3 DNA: TGTGCCAGCTTAAAAGCCGGGACAGGGCGCTACGAGCAGTACTTC

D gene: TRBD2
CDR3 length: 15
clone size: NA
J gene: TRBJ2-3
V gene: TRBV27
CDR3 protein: CASRPAGGPADTQYF
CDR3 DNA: TGTGCCAGCAGGCCAGCGGGAGGCCCGGCAGATACGCAGTATTTT

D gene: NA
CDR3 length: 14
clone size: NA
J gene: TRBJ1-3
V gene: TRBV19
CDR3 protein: CASRYGGSGNTIYF
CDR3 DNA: TGTGCCAGTAGGTACGGGGGCTCTGGAAACACCATATATTTT

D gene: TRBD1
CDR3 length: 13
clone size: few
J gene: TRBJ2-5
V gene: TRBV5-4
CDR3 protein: CASSTGQGETQYF
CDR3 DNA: TGTGCCAGCAGCACCGGACAGGGGGAGACCCAGTACTTC

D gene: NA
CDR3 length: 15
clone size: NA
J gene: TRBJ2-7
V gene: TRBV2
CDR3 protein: CASLFGRDVRYEQYF
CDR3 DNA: TGTGCCAGCCTATTCGGTCGGGATGTACGCTACGAGCAGTACTTC

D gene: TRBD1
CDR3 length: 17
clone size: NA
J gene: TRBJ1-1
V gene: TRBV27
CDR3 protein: CASSFQASRTGGTEAFF
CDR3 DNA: TGTGCCAGCAGCTTCCAGGCCTCCAGGACAGGGGGCACTGAAGCTTTCTTT

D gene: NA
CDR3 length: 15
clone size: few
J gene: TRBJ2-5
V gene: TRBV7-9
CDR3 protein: CASSLRRDGGETQYF
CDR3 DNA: TGTGCCAGCAGCTTAAGGCGGGACGGAGGGGAGACCCAGTACTTC

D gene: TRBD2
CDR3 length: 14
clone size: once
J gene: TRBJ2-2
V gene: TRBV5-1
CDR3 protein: CASSLAGGTGELFF
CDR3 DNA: TGCGCCAGCAGCTTAGCGGGAGGCACCGGGGAGCTGTTTTTT

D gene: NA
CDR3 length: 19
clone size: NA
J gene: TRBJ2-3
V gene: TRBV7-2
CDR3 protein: CASSLRISVRATKVDTQYF
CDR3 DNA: TGTGCCAGCAGCTTACGAATAAGTGTGAGGGCTACCAAGGTGGATACGCAGTATTTT

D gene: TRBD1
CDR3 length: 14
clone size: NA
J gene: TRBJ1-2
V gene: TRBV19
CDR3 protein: CASRDRAGNYGYTF
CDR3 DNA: TGTGCCAGTAGGGACAGGGCCGGTAACTATGGCTACACCTTC

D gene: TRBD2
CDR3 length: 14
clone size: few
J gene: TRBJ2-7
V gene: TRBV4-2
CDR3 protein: CASRDTSGSYEQYF
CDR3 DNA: TGTGCCAGCAGGGATACTAGCGGCAGCTACGAGCAGTACTTC

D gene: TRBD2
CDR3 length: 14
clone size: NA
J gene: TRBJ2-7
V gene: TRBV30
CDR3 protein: CAWSGLAGGVEQYF
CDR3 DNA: TGTGCCTGGAGTGGGCTAGCGGGAGGGGTCGAGCAGTACTTC

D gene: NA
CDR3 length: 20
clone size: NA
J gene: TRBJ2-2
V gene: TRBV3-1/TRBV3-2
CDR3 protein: CASSPEANSSAAANTGELFF
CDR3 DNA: TGTGCCAGCAGCCCCGAAGCAAACAGTTCGGCAGCCGCGAACACCGGGGAGCTGTTTTTT

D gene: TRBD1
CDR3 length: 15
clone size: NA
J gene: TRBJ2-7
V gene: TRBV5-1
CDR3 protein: CASRKNRDRGYEQYF
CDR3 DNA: TGCGCCAGCAGAAAGAACCGGGACAGGGGCTACGAGCAGTACTTC

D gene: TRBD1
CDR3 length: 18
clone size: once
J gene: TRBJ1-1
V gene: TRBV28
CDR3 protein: CASSKPFPNRGYGTEAFF
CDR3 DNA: TGTGCCAGCAGTAAACCCTTTCCTAACAGGGGGTATGGGACTGAAGCTTTCTTT

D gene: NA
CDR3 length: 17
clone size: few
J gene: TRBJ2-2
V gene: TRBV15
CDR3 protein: CATSRVSSVPNTGELFF
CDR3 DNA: TGTGCCACCAGCAGAGTTAGTAGCGTCCCGAACACCGGGGAGCTGTTTTTT

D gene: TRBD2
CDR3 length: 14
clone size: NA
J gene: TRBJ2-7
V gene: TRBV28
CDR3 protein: CASQRLAGSYEQYF
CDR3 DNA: TGTGCCAGCCAACGGCTAGCGGGGTCCTACGAGCAGTACTTC

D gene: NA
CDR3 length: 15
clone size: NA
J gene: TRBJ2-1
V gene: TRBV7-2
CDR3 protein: CASSSRLYSYNEQFF
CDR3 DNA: TGTGCCAGCAGCTCCCGACTGTACTCCTACAATGAGCAGTTCTTC

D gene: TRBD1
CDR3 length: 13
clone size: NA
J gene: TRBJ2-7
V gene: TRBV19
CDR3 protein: CASSIDHRGRQYF
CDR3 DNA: TGTGCCAGTAGTATAGACCACAGGGGAAGGCAGTACTTC

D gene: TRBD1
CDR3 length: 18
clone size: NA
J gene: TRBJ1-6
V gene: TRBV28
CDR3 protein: CASSSYQGTGGRGSPLHF
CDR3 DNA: TGTGCCAGCAGTTCTTATCAAGGGACAGGGGGCAGAGGATCACCCCTCCACTTT

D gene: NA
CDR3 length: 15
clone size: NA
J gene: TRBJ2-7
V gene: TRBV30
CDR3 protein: CAWSVSTVLSYEQYF
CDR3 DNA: TGTGCCTGGAGTGTATCGACAGTTCTTTCCTACGAGCAGTACTTC

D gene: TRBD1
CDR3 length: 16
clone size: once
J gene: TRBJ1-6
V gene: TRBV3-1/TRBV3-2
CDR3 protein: CASSQDLGQGNSPLHF
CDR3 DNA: TGTGCCAGCAGCCAAGATTTAGGACAGGGGAATTCACCCCTCCACTTT

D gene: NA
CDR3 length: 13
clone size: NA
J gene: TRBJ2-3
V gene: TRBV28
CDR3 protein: CASRRPPTDTQYF
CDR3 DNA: TGTGCCAGCAGGCGCCCACCCACAGATACGCAGTATTTT

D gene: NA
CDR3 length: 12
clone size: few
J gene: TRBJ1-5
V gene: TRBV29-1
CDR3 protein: CSVGDGNQPQHF
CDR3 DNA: TGCAGCGTCGGAGATGGCAATCAGCCCCAGCATTTT

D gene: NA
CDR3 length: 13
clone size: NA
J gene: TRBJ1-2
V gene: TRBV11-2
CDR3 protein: CASSLVAGNGYTF
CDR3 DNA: TGTGCCAGCAGCTTAGTTGCAGGGAATGGCTACACCTTC

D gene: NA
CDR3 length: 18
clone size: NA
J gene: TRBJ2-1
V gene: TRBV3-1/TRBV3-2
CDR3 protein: CASSQDPRASALPGEQFF
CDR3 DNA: TGTGCCAGCAGCCAAGACCCCAGGGCTAGCGCTTTACCCGGGGAGCAGTTCTTC

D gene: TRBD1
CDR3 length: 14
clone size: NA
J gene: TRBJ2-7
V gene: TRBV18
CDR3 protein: CATTPRQGSYEQYF
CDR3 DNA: TGTGCCACCACACCTAGACAGGGCTCCTACGAGCAGTACTTC

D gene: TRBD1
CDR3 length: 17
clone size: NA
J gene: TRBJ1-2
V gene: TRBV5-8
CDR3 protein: CASSFQFGQGYGYGYTF
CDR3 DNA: TGTGCCAGCAGCTTCCAGTTCGGACAGGGGTATGGATATGGCTACACCTTC

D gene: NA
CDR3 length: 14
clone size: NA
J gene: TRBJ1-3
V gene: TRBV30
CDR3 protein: CAWSVNKAGNTIYF
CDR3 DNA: TGTGCCTGGAGTGTGAATAAAGCGGGAAACACCATATATTTT

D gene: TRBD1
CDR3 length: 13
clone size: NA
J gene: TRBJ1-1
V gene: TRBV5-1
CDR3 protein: CASSPGGRTEAFF
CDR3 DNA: TGCGCCAGCAGCCCAGGGGGAAGGACTGAAGCTTTCTTT

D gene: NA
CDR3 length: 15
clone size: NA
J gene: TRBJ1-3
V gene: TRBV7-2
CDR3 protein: CASSLVSGIENTIYF
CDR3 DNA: TGTGCCAGCAGCTTAGTTTCAGGGATCGAAAACACCATATATTTT

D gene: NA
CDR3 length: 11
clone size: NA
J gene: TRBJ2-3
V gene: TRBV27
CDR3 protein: CATVRFDTQYF
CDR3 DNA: TGTGCCACCGTCCGTTTCGATACGCAGTATTTT

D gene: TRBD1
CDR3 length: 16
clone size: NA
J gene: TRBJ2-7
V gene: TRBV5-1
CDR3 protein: CASSSDGTAVWNEQYF
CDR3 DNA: TGCGCCAGCAGTTCCGACGGGACAGCGGTGTGGAACGAGCAGTACTTC

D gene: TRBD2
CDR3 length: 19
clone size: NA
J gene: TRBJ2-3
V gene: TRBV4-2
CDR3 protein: CASSQDPFGSGSSTDTQYF
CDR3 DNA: TGTGCCAGCAGCCAAGATCCCTTCGGCAGCGGGAGTTCCACAGATACGCAGTATTTT

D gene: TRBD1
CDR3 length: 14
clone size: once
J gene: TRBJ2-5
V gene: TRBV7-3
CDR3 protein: CASSPDRYQETQYF
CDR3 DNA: TGTGCCAGCAGCCCGGACAGGTACCAAGAGACCCAGTACTTC

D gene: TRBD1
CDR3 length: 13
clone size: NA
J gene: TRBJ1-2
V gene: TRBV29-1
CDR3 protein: CSARIRDRGGYTF
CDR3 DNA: TGCAGCGCCAGGATACGAGACAGGGGTGGCTACACCTTC

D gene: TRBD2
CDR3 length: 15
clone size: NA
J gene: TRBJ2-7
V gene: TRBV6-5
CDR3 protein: CASTTGSSGSYEQYF
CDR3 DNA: TGTGCCAGCACTACGGGGTCTAGCGGGAGCTACGAGCAGTACTTC

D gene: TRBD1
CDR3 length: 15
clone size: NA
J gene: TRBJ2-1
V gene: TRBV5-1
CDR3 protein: CASSLGTGSYNEQFF
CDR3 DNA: TGCGCCAGCAGCTTGGGGACAGGGTCCTACAATGAGCAGTTCTTC

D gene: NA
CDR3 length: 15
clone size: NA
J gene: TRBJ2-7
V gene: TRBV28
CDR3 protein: CASSLGGQSSYEQYF
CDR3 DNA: TGTGCCAGCAGTTTAGGCGGTCAAAGCTCCTACGAGCAGTACTTC

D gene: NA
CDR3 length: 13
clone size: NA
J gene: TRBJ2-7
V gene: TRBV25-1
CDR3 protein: CASSAADHYEQYF
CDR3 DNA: TGTGCCAGCAGTGCAGCGGACCACTACGAGCAGTACTTC